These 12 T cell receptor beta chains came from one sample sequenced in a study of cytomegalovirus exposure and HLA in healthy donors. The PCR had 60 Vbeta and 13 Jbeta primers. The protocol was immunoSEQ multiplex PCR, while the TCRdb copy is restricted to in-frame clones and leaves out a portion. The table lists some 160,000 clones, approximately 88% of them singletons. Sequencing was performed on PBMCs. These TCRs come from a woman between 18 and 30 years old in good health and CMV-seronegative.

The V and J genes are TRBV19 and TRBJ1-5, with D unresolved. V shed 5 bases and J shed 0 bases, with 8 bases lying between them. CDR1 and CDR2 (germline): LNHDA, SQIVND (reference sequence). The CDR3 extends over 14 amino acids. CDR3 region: CASSLRNSNQPQHF. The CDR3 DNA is TGTGCCAGTAGTCTCCGTAATAGCAATCAGCCCCAGCATTTT.

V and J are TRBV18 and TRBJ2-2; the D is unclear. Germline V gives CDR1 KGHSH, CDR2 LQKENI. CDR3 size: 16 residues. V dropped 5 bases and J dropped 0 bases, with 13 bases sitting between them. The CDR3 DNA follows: TGTGCCAGCTCATCGATACAACCCCCGAACACCGGGGAGCTGTTTTTT. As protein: CASSSIQPPNTGELFF.

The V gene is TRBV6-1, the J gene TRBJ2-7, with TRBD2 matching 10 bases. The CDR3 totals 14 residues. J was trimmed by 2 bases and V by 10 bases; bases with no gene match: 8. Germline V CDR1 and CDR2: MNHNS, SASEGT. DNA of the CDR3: TGTGCCACCGGAGAGAGCGGGGGGGCCTACGAGCAGTACTTC. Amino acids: CATGESGGAYEQYF.

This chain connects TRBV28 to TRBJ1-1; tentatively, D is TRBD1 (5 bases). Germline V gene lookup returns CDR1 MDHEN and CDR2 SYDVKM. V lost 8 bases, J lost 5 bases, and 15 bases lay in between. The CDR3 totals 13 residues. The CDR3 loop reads CASEDGGWTEAFF. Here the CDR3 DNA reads TGTGCCAGCGAAGACGGGGGATGGACTGAAGCTTTCTTT.

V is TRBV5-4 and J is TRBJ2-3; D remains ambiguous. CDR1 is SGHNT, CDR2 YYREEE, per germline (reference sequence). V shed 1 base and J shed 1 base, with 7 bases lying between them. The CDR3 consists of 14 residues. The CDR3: CASSLKEGTDTQYF. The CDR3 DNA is TGTGCCAGCAGCTTGAAAGAGGGCACAGATACGCAGTATTTT.

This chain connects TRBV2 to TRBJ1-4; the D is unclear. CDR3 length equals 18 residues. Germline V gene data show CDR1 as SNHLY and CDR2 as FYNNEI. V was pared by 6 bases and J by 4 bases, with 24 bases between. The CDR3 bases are TGTGCCAGCAGCGTCTCCGTCGCCGGTGGAGCCGGTAATGAAAAACTGTTTTTT. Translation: CASSVSVAGGAGNEKLFF.

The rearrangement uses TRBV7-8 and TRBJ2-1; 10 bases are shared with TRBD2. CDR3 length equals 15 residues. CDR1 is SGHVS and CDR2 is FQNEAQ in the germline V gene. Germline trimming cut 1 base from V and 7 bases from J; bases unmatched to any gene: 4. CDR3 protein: CASSLDPSGGNEQFF. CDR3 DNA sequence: TGTGCCAGCAGCTTAGATCCTAGCGGGGGAAATGAGCAGTTCTTC.

The CDR3 sequence is CASSRQVSGNTIYF. In nucleotides, the CDR3 is TGTGCCAGCAGCCGACAGGTATCTGGAAACACCATATATTTT. This chain uses TRBV5-6 with TRBJ1-3; possible D gene TRBD1, 6 bases. This CDR3 contains 14 residues. The germline gives CDR1 SGHDT, CDR2 YYEEEE. V was shortened by 4 bases and J by 1 base, with 9 bases between the two germline ends. Full variable domain (outside the CDR3, taken from reference TRBV5-6 and TRBJ1-3): DAGVTQSPTHLIKTRGQQVTLRCSPKSGHDTVSWYQQALGQGPQFIFQYYEEEERQRGNFPDRFSGHQFPNYSSELNVNALLLGDSALYLCASSRQVSGNTIYFGEGSWLTVV.

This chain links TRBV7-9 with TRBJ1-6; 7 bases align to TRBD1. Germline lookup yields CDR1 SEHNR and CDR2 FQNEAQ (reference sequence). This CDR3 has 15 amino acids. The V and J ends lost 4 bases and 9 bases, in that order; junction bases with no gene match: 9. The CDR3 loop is CASSYDREAFSPLHF. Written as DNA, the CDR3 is TGTGCCAGCAGCTACGACAGGGAAGCTTTTTCACCCCTCCACTTT.

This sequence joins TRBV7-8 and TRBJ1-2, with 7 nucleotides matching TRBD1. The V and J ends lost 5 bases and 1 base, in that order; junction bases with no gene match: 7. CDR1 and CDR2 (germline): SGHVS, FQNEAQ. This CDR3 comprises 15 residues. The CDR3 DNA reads TGTGCCAGCAGCCTCGACAGGGCCTTTAACTATGGCTACACCTTC. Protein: CASSLDRAFNYGYTF. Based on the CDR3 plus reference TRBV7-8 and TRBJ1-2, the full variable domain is GAGVSQSPRYKVAKRGQDVALRCDPISGHVSLFWYQQALGQGPEFLTYFQNEAQLDKSGLPSDRFFAERPEGSVSTLKIQRTQQEDSAVYLCASSLDRAFNYGYTFGSGTRLTVV.

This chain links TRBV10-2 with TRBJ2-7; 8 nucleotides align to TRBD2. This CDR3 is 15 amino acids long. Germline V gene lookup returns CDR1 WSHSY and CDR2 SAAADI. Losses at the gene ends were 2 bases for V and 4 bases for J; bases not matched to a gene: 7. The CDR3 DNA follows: TGCGCCAGCAGTGAGCTATCCGGGGGGGGTTACGAGCAGTACTTC. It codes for CASSELSGGGYEQYF.

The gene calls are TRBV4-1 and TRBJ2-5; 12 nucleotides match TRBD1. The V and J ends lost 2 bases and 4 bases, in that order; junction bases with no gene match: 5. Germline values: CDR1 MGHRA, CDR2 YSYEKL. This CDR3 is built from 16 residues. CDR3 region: CASSQSGQGAGETQYF. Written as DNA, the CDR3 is TGCGCCAGCAGCCAATCGGGACAGGGGGCGGGAGAGACCCAGTACTTC.